The rows below give T cell receptor beta chains drawn from one sample of a study of blood T cell repertoires in COVID-19. Sequencing used immunoSEQ multiplex PCR; TCRdb keeps in-frame clones, though not all of them. The sample records just under 90,000 clones, more than 70% being singletons. Sequencing was performed on peripheral blood. The receptor set was obtained from a woman older than 75 with acute or convalescent COVID-19. Both conserved end residues are part of each CDR3. D genes are given only for firm matches. Some rows have no size entry. The others give once, few or many, or a class for an expanded clone.

abundance	j_gene	d_gene	v_gene	CDR3aa	CDR3nt
.	TRBJ1-3	.	TRBV28	CASSFFTVFSGNTIYF	TGTGCCAGCAGTTTTTTCACAGTTTTCTCTGGAAACACCATATATTTT
.	TRBJ2-3	TRBD2	TRBV28	CASSSPQAGGSGDTQYF	TGTGCCAGCAGTTCCCCCCAGGCGGGGGGATCGGGGGATACGCAGTATTTT
many	TRBJ2-1	TRBD2	TRBV7-2	CASSLASGTSGGFFHEQFF	TGTGCCAGCAGCTTAGCCTCTGGGACTAGCGGGGGGTTTTTCCATGAGCAGTTCTTC
.	TRBJ1-1	TRBD1	TRBV23-1	CASSTGGPTEAFF	TGCGCCAGTAGCACAGGGGGTCCCACTGAAGCTTTCTTT
.	TRBJ2-7	.	TRBV5-4	CASSLPGSEQYF	TGTGCCAGCAGCCTCCCCGGGTCCGAGCAGTACTTC
.	TRBJ1-5	.	TRBV4-1	CASSQDIRARGNQPQHF	TGCGCCAGCAGCCAAGATATCAGGGCGAGAGGCAATCAGCCCCAGCATTTT
few	TRBJ1-4	TRBD1	TRBV19	CASSRTGEAEKLFF	TGTGCCAGTAGCAGGACAGGGGAAGCTGAAAAACTGTTTTTT
.	TRBJ1-1	.	TRBV28	CASSSTVNTEAFF	TGTGCCAGCAGTTCGACAGTGAACACTGAAGCTTTCTTT
.	TRBJ2-1	.	TRBV7-3	CASSLGGEQFF	TGTGCCAGCAGCTTAGGAGGTGAGCAGTTCTTC
once	TRBJ2-3	.	TRBV7-2	CASSPEGVGTDTQYF	TGTGCCAGCAGCCCAGAGGGAGTCGGCACAGATACGCAGTATTTT
.	TRBJ1-1	TRBD1	TRBV28	CASSPGTGALLAFF	TGTGCCAGCAGTCCTGGGACAGGGGCTCTTCTAGCTTTCTTT
.	TRBJ2-1	.	TRBV15	CATSLPSSYNEQFF	TGTGCCACGAGTCTACCGAGCTCCTACAATGAGCAGTTCTTC
.	TRBJ2-5	.	TRBV5-4	CASSPSQGSRETQYF	TGTGCCAGCAGCCCTTCTCAAGGGAGTCGAGAGACCCAGTACTTC
.	TRBJ2-1	.	TRBV7-6	CASSLVGRGSYNEQFF	TGTGCCAGCAGCTTAGTCGGCAGGGGCTCCTACAATGAGCAGTTCTTC
.	TRBJ2-5	.	TRBV7-3	CASTSSQETQYF	TGTGCCAGCACCTCCTCCCAAGAGACCCAGTACTTC
.	TRBJ1-2	TRBD1	TRBV18	CASSPNVQGSDGYTF	TGTGCCAGCTCACCAAATGTACAGGGGTCGGACGGCTACACCTTC
.	TRBJ1-1	.	TRBV4-1	CASSQDGVMEAFF	TGCGCCAGCAGCCAAGATGGAGTTATGGAAGCTTTCTTT
.	TRBJ1-2	.	TRBV29-1	CSVQQTGGGGYTF	TGCAGCGTCCAGCAGACAGGTGGGGGCGGCTACACCTTC
.	TRBJ2-5	TRBD2	TRBV7-9	CASRPTSGYPETQYF	TGTGCCAGCAGACCGACTAGCGGTTATCCGGAGACCCAGTACTTC
.	TRBJ1-2	TRBD1	TRBV4-2	CASSQGAGGGYGYTF	TGTGCCAGCAGCCAGGGTGCAGGGGGCGGCTATGGCTACACCTTC
.	TRBJ2-1	TRBD2	TRBV29-1	CSVPRLAGVDNEQFF	TGCAGCGTGCCTCGACTAGCGGGGGTGGACAATGAGCAGTTCTTC
.	TRBJ2-2	.	TRBV11-1	CASSSTTVGYGELFF	TGTGCCAGCAGCTCTACGACAGTGGGGTACGGGGAGCTGTTTTTT
few	TRBJ1-3	.	TRBV6-6	CASFTGNTIYF	TGTGCCAGCTTTACTGGAAACACCATATATTTT
.	TRBJ1-2	TRBD1	TRBV2	CASRGTGDDRYTF	TGTGCCAGCCGCGGGACAGGAGATGATCGCTACACCTTC
.	TRBJ2-5	TRBD2	TRBV5-4	CASSASGLAAVKETQYF	TGTGCCAGCAGCGCATCGGGACTAGCGGCGGTGAAAGAGACCCAGTACTTC
.	TRBJ1-4	TRBD1	TRBV28	CASSPGQMYRETNEKLFF	TGTGCCAGCAGTCCGGGACAGATGTACCGAGAGACTAATGAAAAACTGTTTTTT
few	TRBJ2-2	TRBD1	TRBV27	CASSLYRGLSNTGELFF	TGTGCCAGCAGTTTATACAGGGGGCTATCGAACACCGGGGAGCTGTTTTTT
.	TRBJ1-1	.	TRBV3-1/TRBV3-2	CASSQVGGNTEAFF	TGTGCCAGCAGCCAAGTGGGGGGAAACACTGAAGCTTTCTTT
few	TRBJ2-1	.	TRBV19	CASSSGYNEQFF	TGTGCCAGTAGTAGCGGATACAATGAGCAGTTCTTC
once	TRBJ1-1	.	TRBV2	CASSESRVEAFF	TGTGCCAGCAGTGAATCCAGGGTAGAAGCTTTCTTT
few	TRBJ2-1	TRBD2	TRBV7-2	CASSLERLAGGLSYNEQFF	TGTGCCAGCAGCTTAGAGCGGCTAGCGGGGGGGCTTTCCTACAATGAGCAGTTCTTC
few	TRBJ2-7	.	TRBV19	CASSIQGFDSHEQYF	TGTGCCAGTAGTATTCAGGGGTTTGATTCCCACGAGCAGTACTTC
once	TRBJ2-2	TRBD2	TRBV9	CASSVGGDGELFF	TGTGCCAGCAGCGTTGGGGGGGACGGGGAGCTGTTTTTT
.	TRBJ1-2	.	TRBV4-3	CASSPQGYVYGYTF	TGCGCCAGCAGCCCACAGGGTTATGTCTATGGCTACACCTTC
.	TRBJ2-3	TRBD2	TRBV6-1	CASSEPAGGTAFTDTQYF	TGTGCCAGCAGTGAACCGGCGGGGGGGACAGCTTTCACAGATACGCAGTATTTT
few	TRBJ1-2	.	TRBV3-1/TRBV3-2	CASSQRDGAGGYTF	TGTGCCAGCAGCCAACGGGACGGAGCGGGAGGCTACACCTTC
.	TRBJ2-7	.	TRBV15	CATSREFGEQYF	TGTGCCACCAGCAGAGAGTTCGGTGAGCAGTACTTC
.	TRBJ1-6	.	TRBV2	CASGHPAGTSYNSPLHF	TGTGCCAGCGGGCACCCTGCGGGGACCTCCTATAATTCACCCCTCCACTTT
.	TRBJ2-7	.	TRBV7-2	CASSPESQSNYEQYF	TGTGCCAGCAGCCCAGAATCGCAATCCAACTACGAGCAGTACTTC
.	TRBJ2-4	.	TRBV6-2/TRBV6-3	CASSYRSIEGKNIQYF	TGTGCCAGCAGTTACCGGAGCATTGAAGGCAAAAACATTCAGTACTTC
.	TRBJ1-3	TRBD1	TRBV10-3	CAISFSGTGKSSGNTIYF	TGTGCCATCAGTTTCTCCGGGACAGGGAAGTCATCTGGAAACACCATATATTTT
few	TRBJ2-1	TRBD2	TRBV9	CASSVASGTYNEQFF	TGTGCCAGCAGCGTAGCTAGCGGTACCTACAATGAGCAGTTCTTC
.	TRBJ1-3	.	TRBV5-1	CASSLRGARHGPGNTIYF	TGCGCCAGCAGCTTGCGGGGTGCTAGACACGGGCCAGGAAACACCATATATTTT
.	TRBJ1-2	TRBD1	TRBV4-3	CASSLGQGAWGYTF	TGCGCCAGCAGCCTAGGACAGGGGGCATGGGGCTACACCTTC
.	TRBJ2-1	TRBD2	TRBV6-2/TRBV6-3	CASSYFGLAGGRNEQFF	TGTGCCAGCAGTTACTTCGGACTAGCGGGGGGGCGCAATGAGCAGTTCTTC
few	TRBJ1-6	TRBD1	TRBV6-6	CASSFQGGTGSPLHF	TGTGCCAGCAGTTTCCAGGGGGGTACTGGTTCACCCCTCCACTTT
.	TRBJ1-2	.	TRBV27	CASSSPGAGDGYTF	TGTGCCAGCAGTTCCCCAGGGGCCGGCGATGGCTACACCTTC
.	TRBJ2-2	.	TRBV7-3	CASSSRGGELFF	TGTGCCAGCAGCTCCAGGGGCGGGGAGCTGTTTTTT
once	TRBJ2-7	.	TRBV6-6	CASSSQGPYEQYF	TGTGCCAGCAGTTCGCAGGGCCCCTACGAGCAGTACTTC
.	TRBJ1-4	.	TRBV10-2	CASSAGRGSEKLFF	TGCGCCAGCAGTGCGGGCAGGGGTTCTGAAAAACTGTTTTTT
.	TRBJ1-5	.	TRBV7-9	CASSLDGHAGRQNQPQHF	TGTGCCAGCAGCTTAGATGGTCATGCGGGCAGGCAGAATCAGCCCCAGCATTTT
.	TRBJ2-3	TRBD2	TRBV3-1/TRBV3-2	CASSPRTSGGETQYF	TGTGCCAGCAGCCCGCGGACTAGCGGGGGTGAAACGCAGTATTTT
once	TRBJ2-7	.	TRBV2	CASSSGIGQYF	TGTGCCAGCAGTTCCGGGATAGGGCAGTACTTC